This TCR beta chain was sequenced for a study of shared clonotypes between healthy human individuals. Findings and caveats of the study: Compared with memory subsets, naive subsets generally had larger estimated richness.

Notes on this clone: Its antigen remains unidentified.

The CDR3 totals 15 residues. V dropped 2 bases and J dropped 6 bases, with 15 bases sitting between them. The germline gives CDR1 SGHRS, CDR2 YFSETQ. Sequenced by immunoSEQ multiplex PCR; TCRdb stores in-frame clones only, minus some. This sample has roughly 1.4 million clones; just under 99% occur once, and the top ten carry approximately 0.4%. The sample comprised naive CD4+ T cells sorted from blood. The sample's subset: CD45RA+ positively selected. The receptor's source is a man aged 25-40 years in good health. V usage is TRBV5-1 and J usage is TRBJ2-1; D might be TRBD2 (6 bases). The CDR3 DNA sequence: TGCGCCAGCAGCTTCGCGGGACCGGACCTCAATGAGCAGTTCTTC. Translation: CASSFAGPDLNEQFF. Full variable domain (rest looked up from reference TRBV5-1 and TRBJ2-1): KAGVTQTPRYLIKTRGQQVTLSCSPISGHRSVSWYQQTPGQGLQFLFEYFSETQRNKGNFPGRFSGRQFSNSRSEMNVSTLELGDSALYLCASSFAGPDLNEQFFGPGTRLTVL.